The clone carrying this T cell receptor beta chain occurred many times. It was RNA transcripts that yielded the amplified TCR beta CDR3 regions. The primer set for the first-round RT-PCR of the TCR CDR3 was HTBI. One entry per CDR3 protein results from TCRdb running MiXCR on the multiplex PCR reads. The data contain approximately 320,000 distinct CDR3 sequences, 16% of them singletons. This sample was included in a study of T cells in Graves' hyperthyroidism and ophthalmopathy. Overall study context: Peripheral blood was drawn at first diagnosis, prior to all treatment.

Patients aged 18 to 65 had newly diagnosed hyperthyroidism lasting under 2 months. The sequenced sample was blood. This receptor was obtained from a man aged 25 to 40 with Graves' hyperthyroidism.

The CDR3, as DNA: TGTGCCAGCAGCCCAGAGATGAACACTGAAGCTTTCTTT. Protein sequence: CASSPEMNTEAFF. The rearrangement joins TRBV7-3 to TRBJ1-1, with D unclear. The CDR3 extends over 13 amino acids. Germline CDR1 and CDR2: SGHTA and FQGTGA. Trimming shortened V by 5 bases and J by 0 bases, and 7 bases separated the two germline ends. The whole variable domain, filled in from reference TRBV7-3 and TRBJ1-1, reads GAGVSQTPSNKVTEKGKYVELRCDPISGHTALYWYRQSLGQGPEFLIYFQGTGAADDSGLPNDRFFAVRPEGSVSTLKIQRTERGDSAVYLCASSPEMNTEAFFGQGTRLTVV.